The 4 T cell receptor beta chains presented below share a single source sample, sequenced in a study of read filtering for tumor transcriptome and immune sequencing. This library used roughly 0.4 ug RNA and molecular barcoded adaptors spanning alpha/delta and beta/gamma chains. MiXCR was run by TCRdb on the reads, yielding one entry per CDR3 protein. In the table there are roughly 67,000 distinct CDR3 sequences, roughly a fifth of which are singletons. The sequencing input was a population of CD138-negative cells sorted from bone marrow. The receptor set was obtained from a donor at least 40 years old with multiple myeloma.

This clonotype was seen repeatedly, ten times or more. The chain carries TRBV4-2 and TRBJ1-6; D unclear. V was pared by 0 bases and J by 8 bases, with 8 bases between. This CDR3 comprises 14 residues. Germline V CDR1 and CDR2: LGHNA, YNFKEQ. CDR3 sequence reads: CASSQDQRDSPLHF. CDR3 bases: TGTGCCAGCAGCCAAGATCAAAGGGATTCACCCCTCCACTTT.

The sample holds many counts of this clonotype. The chain links TRBV20-1 to TRBJ2-2, with 8 bases aligning to TRBD2. Germline-derived CDR1 and CDR2 are DFQATT and SNEGSKA (reference sequence). After removal of 2 bases from V and 5 bases from J, the junction contained 4 bases not matched to a gene. CDR3 length: 14 amino acids. DNA for the CDR3: TGCAGTGCTAGACGACAGCGGGAGACCGGGGAGCTGTTTTTT. The encoded protein is CSARRQRETGELFF.

This clonotype was observed at least ten times. CDR3 bases: TGCGCCAGCAGCGTTGACAGGGGAGAGACGAACACTGAAGCTTTCTTT. It is translated as CASSVDRGETNTEAFF. This chain links TRBV5-1 with TRBJ1-1; 8 bases fit TRBD1. V lost 4 bases, J lost 1 base, and 9 bases stayed unmatched. CDR1 is SGHRS, CDR2 YFSETQ, per germline. CDR3 length: 16 amino acids.

This clonotype was found many times. V and J are TRBV23-1 and TRBJ2-1; 8 bases are shared with TRBD1. TRBV23-1 belongs to the ORF category, with a function that is uncertain. The CDR3 length is 12 residues. J gave up 9 bases and V 6 bases, and 4 bases lay outside the gene matches. The CDR3 DNA reads as TGCGCCAGCAGCGCAGGGGGCCTTGAGCAGTTCTTC. This encodes CASSAGGLEQFF.